The subject of this entry is one T cell receptor (beta chain). What it recognizes is unknown. Multiplex touch-down PCR with TRB-A/B primers amplified rearranged V-D-J TRB sequences. TCRdb itself ran the multiplex PCR reads through MiXCR, one entry per CDR3 protein. Here the sample spans roughly 6,600 distinct CDR3 sequences, under 30% being singletons. These data belong to a study of T cell repertoires in aging, cancer and after chemotherapy. About the research overall: Six age groups, ranging from 30 or younger to 70 or older, included the donors.

Germline V CDR1 and CDR2: SGHTA, FQGNSA. V lost 3 bases and J 9 bases, leaving 12 bases between the germline ends. The CDR3 loop spans 13 amino acids. Study outcomes and limitations: Untreated cancer patients had significantly lower blood TCR diversity than age-matched healthy donors. In each cancer cohort, median generation probability increased across chemotherapy, suggesting thymic output rebounded.

The template was genomic DNA from peripheral blood, not RNA. V gene TRBV7-2 combines with J gene TRBJ2-1; D remains ambiguous. The sample was blood. The sequence came from a human donor in good health. The CDR3 loop is CASSFGSPLEQFF. The CDR3 nucleotides are TGTGCCAGCAGCTTCGGTTCTCCCCTTGAGCAGTTCTTC.